These T cell receptor beta chains were read from a single sample in a study of shared clonotypes between healthy human individuals. The assay was immunoSEQ multiplex PCR, and TCRdb's table has in-frame clones only and misses some. The table shows some 1.1 million clones, with approximately 77% occurring only once. The sample taken for sequencing was memory CD4+ T cells from PBMCs. Source of these receptors: a man younger than 35 in good health. Some clones in this sample may be carry-over from other donors' samples. Each CDR3 is given with its conserved first and last residue. Each record gives: J gene, D gene, clone size, V gene, CDR3 protein, CDR3 DNA. The D gene is left open where the match is weak. Size is stated for part of the rows, as once, few or many counts, or as a class when the clone is expanded.

>TRBJ1-3|.|.|TRBV30
CAWTRGFTGNTIYF
TGTGCCTGGACGAGGGGCTTCACTGGAAACACCATATATTTT
>TRBJ2-5|TRBD2|.|TRBV7-8
CASSLEGLGFSKTQYF
TGTGCCAGCAGCTTAGAGGGACTAGGTTTTTCGAAGACCCAGTACTTC
>TRBJ1-2|TRBD1|few|TRBV5-1
CASRGRGDRLGYTF
TGCGCCAGCAGGGGCAGAGGGGACAGACTTGGCTACACCTTC
>TRBJ1-1|TRBD1|.|TRBV18
CASSVDRGTEAFF
TGTGCCAGCTCTGTCGACAGGGGCACTGAAGCTTTCTTT
>TRBJ1-1|.|.|TRBV10-3
CAISPVGGQTEAFF
TGTGCCATCAGTCCAGTGGGGGGGCAAACTGAAGCTTTCTTT
>TRBJ1-2|TRBD1|few|TRBV2
CASSTGGTSGYTF
TGTGCCAGCAGCACAGGGGGGACGAGCGGCTACACCTTC
>TRBJ2-7|TRBD1|.|TRBV18
CASSPGQGEGVYEQYF
TGTGCCAGCTCTCCGGGACAGGGGGAAGGTGTCTACGAGCAGTACTTC
>TRBJ1-1|.|.|TRBV18
CASSPAGTREAFF
TGTGCCAGCTCGCCAGCCGGGACACGGGAAGCTTTCTTT
>TRBJ1-2|.|.|TRBV6-1
CASSEGSNSPPGYTF
TGTGCCAGCAGTGAAGGGAGTAATAGCCCCCCTGGCTACACCTTC
>TRBJ2-5|.|.|TRBV6-1
CASSESDQPGAQYF
TGTGCCAGCAGTGAATCGGACCAACCGGGGGCCCAGTACTTC
>TRBJ1-4|.|.|TRBV18
CASSPGILTNEKLFF
TGTGCCAGCTCACCCGGGATTTTAACTAATGAAAAACTGTTTTTT
>TRBJ1-5|.|few|TRBV19
CASSTRTVTGSNQPQHF
TGTGCCAGTAGTACCCGGACAGTTACGGGTAGCAATCAGCCCCAGCATTTT
>TRBJ1-1|.|.|TRBV10-3
CASQVSTGVTEAFF
TGTGCCTCTCAGGTCAGTACAGGAGTCACTGAAGCTTTCTTT
>TRBJ1-3|.|.|TRBV30
CACQGNSGNTIYF
TGTGCCTGTCAGGGTAATTCTGGAAACACCATATATTTT
>TRBJ2-3|.|.|TRBV29-1
CSGGGSDTQYF
TGCTCGGGGGGCGGGTCAGATACGCAGTATTTT
>TRBJ2-3|.|once|TRBV5-1
CASSLGLVLADTQYF
TGCGCCAGCAGCTTGGGGCTAGTTCTCGCAGATACGCAGTATTTT
>TRBJ2-2|.|.|TRBV5-1
CASSLDRRESGELFF
TGCGCCAGCAGCTTGGATCGCAGGGAATCCGGGGAGCTGTTTTTT
>TRBJ2-3|TRBD1|.|TRBV9
CASSPTRDRNTQYF
TGTGCCAGCAGCCCAACCCGGGACAGAAATACGCAGTATTTT
>TRBJ1-1|.|.|TRBV2
CASTAMVEEVAFF
TGTGCCAGCACTGCCATGGTAGAAGAAGTAGCTTTCTTT
>TRBJ2-7|.|.|TRBV30
CAWSGSEGAYEQYF
TGTGCCTGGAGTGGATCGGAGGGGGCCTACGAGCAGTACTTC
>TRBJ2-1|TRBD2|.|TRBV28
CASRTSGRGTYNEQFF
TGTGCCAGCAGGACTAGCGGGAGGGGCACCTACAATGAGCAGTTCTTC
>TRBJ2-2|TRBD1|few|TRBV7-9
CASTSGTGMAGELFF
TGTGCCAGCACCTCCGGGACAGGGATGGCCGGGGAGCTGTTTTTT
>TRBJ2-7|TRBD1|.|TRBV4-1
CASSQVSGQASYEQYF
TGCGCCAGCAGCCAAGTCTCGGGACAGGCCTCCTACGAGCAGTACTTC
>TRBJ2-7|TRBD1|.|TRBV5-1
CASSLRRTGSYEQYF
TGCGCCAGCAGCTTACGACGGACAGGTTCCTACGAGCAGTACTTC
>TRBJ1-2|.|many|TRBV9
CASTTDSDGYTF
TGTGCCAGCACGACCGACTCGGATGGCTACACCTTC
>TRBJ1-2|.|once|TRBV28
CASSLTRGDHGYTF
TGTGCCAGCAGTTTAACTAGAGGGGATCATGGCTACACCTTC
>TRBJ2-5|.|.|TRBV19
CASSPGASSGPQETQYF
TGTGCCAGTAGTCCGGGAGCATCGTCCGGGCCCCAAGAGACCCAGTACTTC